This T cell receptor beta chain originates from a study of cytomegalovirus exposure and HLA in healthy donors. A note on this clone: Its specificity is not known.

13 Jbeta primers and 60 Vbeta primers were used for the PCR. Sequenced by immunoSEQ multiplex PCR; TCRdb stores in-frame clones only, minus some. The table has roughly 150,000 clones, about 85% seen once; the top ten hold approximately 1.2%. Whole-study findings and limits: For most subjects, TCR beta sequences were reported to predict HLA-A and HLA-B alleles with accuracy. Several of the most significant clusters appeared linked to common viral pathogens, based on a later analysis.

The CDR3 consists of 16 residues. V shed 4 bases and J 3 bases; nucleotides not matched to a gene: 7. Germline CDR1 reads SGDLS; CDR2 reads YYNGEE. The chain recombines TRBV9 with TRBJ2-5, with 12 bases fitting TRBD2. The sequenced sample consisted of PBMCs. The sequence came from a middle-aged man in good health and CMV-seropositive. CDR3 sequence reads: CASSHGLAGWKETQYF. CDR3 coding DNA: TGTGCCAGCAGCCATGGACTAGCGGGATGGAAAGAGACCCAGTACTTC.